This TCR beta chain was retrieved from a study of cytomegalovirus exposure and HLA in healthy donors. PCR involved 60 Vbeta and 13 Jbeta primers. Assay: immunoSEQ multiplex PCR; the TCRdb copy retains only in-frame clones and omits some. The sample has about 140,000 clones, roughly 87% seen once. The receptor's source is a woman in her thirties or forties in good health and CMV-seronegative. The sample taken for sequencing was PBMCs.

CDR3: CASSADTGSYGYTF. The CDR3 region has the DNA TGTGCCAGCAGTGCGGATACGGGTAGCTATGGCTACACCTTC. V and J are TRBV2 and TRBJ1-2; the D is unclear. The CDR3 spans 14 residues. Between the trimmed V and J ends, which lost 4 bases and 4 bases, there was a span of 13 bases. Germline assignment: CDR1 SNHLY and CDR2 FYNNEI.